A single sample is the source of the 7 T cell receptor beta chains below, sequenced in a study of cytomegalovirus exposure and HLA in healthy donors. 60 Vbeta and 13 Jbeta primers were used in PCR. Clones were read by immunoSEQ multiplex PCR, and TCRdb kept only the in-frame ones, dropping some. The sample contains 150,000 to 200,000 clones, nearly 80% of which appear only once. Sequencing was carried out using PBMCs. Receptor source: a woman aged 50 to 65 in good health and CMV-seropositive.

The CDR3 spells CASTGSTEAFF. The CDR3 DNA reads TGTGCCAGTACAGGGTCTACTGAAGCTTTCTTT. The genes are TRBV6-5 and TRBJ1-1; maybe TRBD1 (6 bases). The V gene's germline CDR1 is MNHEY and CDR2 SVGAGI. Trimming took off 9 bases at V and 5 bases at J, with 10 bases between the two ends. The CDR3 loop spans 11 amino acids.

There are a few counts of this clone. The genes are TRBV29-1 and TRBJ2-7; 9 bases match TRBD1. This CDR3 has 13 amino acids. V gave up 6 bases and J gave up 4 bases; unmatched junction bases: 7. Germline V gene lookup returns CDR1 SQVTM and CDR2 ANQGSEA. CDR3 amino acids: CSVTDRGGYEQYF. The CDR3 DNA sequence: TGCAGCGTAACGGACAGGGGTGGGTACGAGCAGTACTTC.

The rearrangement joins TRBV11-2 to TRBJ2-7, with 9 bases matching TRBD1. The V and J ends lost 5 bases and 12 bases, in that order; junction bases with no gene match: 11. Germline-derived CDR1 and CDR2 are SGHAT and FQNNGV. The CDR3 is made up of 13 amino acids. The CDR3: CASSPGQGRSGYF. In nucleotides, the CDR3 is TGTGCCAGCAGCCCCGGACAGGGGCGGAGTGGGTACTTC.

This chain links TRBV9 with TRBJ2-1; perhaps TRBD1 as D (5 bases). V was clipped by 4 bases and J by 9 bases, with 17 bases between them. Germline-derived CDR1 and CDR2 are SGDLS and YYNGEE. The CDR3 has 14 amino acids. In DNA, the CDR3 is TGTGCCAGCAGCCCAGGTCCGGCCGACAGTGAGCAGTTCTTC. Protein sequence: CASSPGPADSEQFF.

The V call is TRBV7-6, the J call TRBJ2-1; TRBD2 agrees at 12 bases. The CDR3 covers 18 residues. Trimming cost V 5 bases and J 7 bases; bases outside gene matches: 15. Germline CDR1 reads SGHVS; CDR2 reads FNYEAQ. CDR3 bases: TGTGCCAGCAGCCTTAGGGAGGGAGCTAGCGGGGGGGCGAATGAGCAGTTCTTC. Residues: CASSLREGASGGANEQFF.

Notes on this clone: In this CDR3 the conserved last residue, phenylalanine or tryptophan, is missing, so a read error is likely. The gene calls are TRBV5-4 and TRBJ1-1; 8 bases fit TRBD1. Trimming removed 4 bases from V and 8 bases from J; junction bases left unmatched: 1. Per the germline V gene, CDR1 is SGHNT and CDR2 is YYREEE (reference sequence). The CDR3 is 11 amino acids. DNA of the CDR3: TGTGCCAGCAGCAGGACAGGGGAAGCTTTCCTT. Amino acid sequence: CASSRTGEAFL.

The chain combines TRBV7-9 with TRBJ2-7; D gene uncertain. The CDR3 sequence is 14 residues long. Deletions cut 1 base from V and 1 base from J, with 8 bases between. Germline V lookup: CDR1 SEHNR, CDR2 FQNEAQ (reference sequence). CDR3 sequence reads: CASSLVSDSYEQYF. The CDR3 nucleotides are TGTGCCAGCAGCTTAGTTTCAGATTCCTACGAGCAGTACTTC.